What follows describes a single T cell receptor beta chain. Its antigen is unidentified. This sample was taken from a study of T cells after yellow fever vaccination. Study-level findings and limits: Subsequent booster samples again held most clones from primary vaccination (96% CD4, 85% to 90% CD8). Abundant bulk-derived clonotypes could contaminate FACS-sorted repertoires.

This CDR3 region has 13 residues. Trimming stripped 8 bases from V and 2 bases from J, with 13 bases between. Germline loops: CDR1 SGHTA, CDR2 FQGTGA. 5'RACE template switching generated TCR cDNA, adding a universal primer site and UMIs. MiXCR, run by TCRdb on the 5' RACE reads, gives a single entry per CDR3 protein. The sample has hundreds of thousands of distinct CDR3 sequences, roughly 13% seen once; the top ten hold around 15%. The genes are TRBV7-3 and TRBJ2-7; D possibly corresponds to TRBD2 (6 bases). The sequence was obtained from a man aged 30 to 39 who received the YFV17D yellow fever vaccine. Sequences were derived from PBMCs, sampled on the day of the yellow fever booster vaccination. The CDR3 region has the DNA TGTGCCAGCGGGCCCGGGGGAGCCTACGAGCAGTACTTC. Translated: CASGPGGAYEQYF.